These 8 T cell receptor beta chains came from one sample sequenced in a study of regulatory T cells in long-lasting Graves disease. Time point described: persistent/refractory GD, antithyroid drugs over 5 years with positive TRAb. RNA from PBMCs was the source of the TCR library. Building of the TCR beta libraries involved iRepertoire HTBI primers and Arm-PCR of CDR3 regions. TCRdb reprocessed the multiplex PCR reads via MiXCR and lists one record per CDR3 protein. The data hold under 500,000 distinct CDR3 sequences, with less than 25% observed a single time. The input for sequencing was peripheral blood mononuclear cells (PBMCs), taken when the disease was refractory, from a patient treated with antithyroid drugs. The receptors shown here come from a female donor with Graves disease.

In this sample, this clonotype turned up once. The rearrangement links TRBV29-1 to TRBJ1-3; 8 bases agree with TRBD1. Trimming removed 6 bases from V and 4 bases from J; junction bases left unmatched: 11. Germline CDR1 is SQVTM and CDR2 is ANQGSEA. The CDR3 is 15 amino acids. The CDR3 region has the DNA TGCAGCGTCGCCCCGGAGACAGGGGTGGGAAACACCATATATTTT. Its translation is CSVAPETGVGNTIYF.

This clonotype was recorded at least ten times. The chain is built from TRBV28 and TRBJ2-7, with 7 bases matching TRBD2. Trimming took 2 bases from V and 6 from J; bases not matched to a gene: 13. From germline, CDR1 is MDHEN and CDR2 SYDVKM. The CDR3 has 16 amino acids. The DNA for the CDR3 is TGTGCCAGCAGTTTAATGGGAGGGAGCGGGATCCTCGAGCAGTACTTC. Protein: CASSLMGGSGILEQYF.

The J gene is TRBJ2-2, the V gene TRBV7-2; the D gene is possibly TRBD2 (5 bases). This CDR3 has 14 amino acids. V was pared by 5 bases and J by 2 bases, with 9 bases between. CDR1 is SGHTA and CDR2 is FQGNSA in the germline V gene. CDR3 sequence: CASSPGINTGELFF. As DNA, the CDR3 is TGTGCCAGCAGCCCCGGGATAAACACCGGGGAGCTGTTTTTT.

V usage is TRBV7-6 and J usage is TRBJ1-1; unclear D gene. Germline-derived CDR1 and CDR2 are SGHVS and FNYEAQ. The CDR3 is made up of 13 amino acids. Trimming cost V 5 bases and J 3 bases, with 10 bases left between them. The CDR3: CASSLYPDTEAFF. CDR3 in DNA: TGTGCCAGCAGCCTTTATCCGGACACTGAAGCTTTCTTT.

This clonotype was picked up many times. V is TRBV27 and J is TRBJ1-5, with a possible D match to TRBD1 (5 bases). Trimming removed 6 bases at V and 6 bases at J, with 15 bases between. Germline V gives CDR1 MNHEY, CDR2 SMNVEV (reference sequence). The CDR3 is 14 amino acids. The CDR3 loop reads CASSPGGTGQPQHF. In DNA, the CDR3 is TGTGCCAGCAGCCCGGGGGGGACCGGTCAGCCCCAGCATTTT.

This clonotype was seen more than once but under ten times. The chain has TRBV11-3 and TRBJ2-2; no firm D call. Germline loops: CDR1 SGHNT, CDR2 YENEEA. CDR3 size: 15 residues. V lost 5 bases, J lost 1 base, and 11 bases lay in between. The CDR3 DNA reads as TGTGCCAGCAGCGTCCGGATGGGGAACACCGGGGAGCTGTTTTTT. Amino acids: CASSVRMGNTGELFF.

The chain combines TRBV20-1 with TRBJ2-1; 8 nucleotides align to TRBD2. The ends lost 5 bases at V and 7 bases at J; junction bases unmatched: 10. The CDR3 runs 14 residues. The germline CDR1 and CDR2 sequences are DFQATT and SNEGSKA (reference sequence). In DNA form, the CDR3 reads TGCAGTGCTTTGGGAGCGGGAGTTAGTAATGAGCAGTTCTTC. It encodes CSALGAGVSNEQFF.

This clonotype has ten or more counts. V and J are TRBV18 and TRBJ1-1; 7 positions match TRBD1. This CDR3 contains 14 residues. Germline lookup yields CDR1 KGHSH and CDR2 LQKENI. Losses at the gene ends were 6 bases for V and 0 bases for J; bases not matched to a gene: 4. The CDR3: CASSIQGLNTEAFF. The CDR3 DNA reads TGTGCCAGCTCGATACAGGGGTTGAACACTGAAGCTTTCTTT.